The 27 T cell receptor beta chains presented below share a single source sample, sequenced in a study of T cells in Graves' hyperthyroidism and ophthalmopathy. The CDR3 regions of TCR beta were amplified from RNA transcripts. With the HTBI primer set, the TCR CDR3 went through a first round of RT-PCR. Each CDR3 protein is one row after TCRdb ran MiXCR on the multiplex PCR reads. The table has fewer than 650,000 distinct CDR3 sequences, about 15% seen once. Material: blood. These receptors were collected from a woman in her thirties or forties with Graves' ophthalmopathy.

This clonotype was detected ten times or more. J is TRBJ2-7 and V is TRBV28; perhaps TRBD1 as D (5 bases). Trimming cost V 4 bases and J 2 bases, with 12 bases left between them. The CDR3 length is 14 residues. Germline CDR1 and CDR2: MDHEN and SYDVKM. In nucleotides, the CDR3 is TGTGCCAGCAGTTACATCGACAGCCCCTACGAGCAGTACTTC. It specifies CASSYIDSPYEQYF.

This clonotype was observed a handful of times. This chain joins TRBV30 and TRBJ2-6; D uncertain. There are 13 residues in the CDR3. Deletions cut 5 bases from V and 4 bases from J, with 9 bases between. Germline CDR1 is GTSNPN and CDR2 is SVGIG (reference sequence). The CDR3 protein is CAWDPSGANVLTF. For the CDR3, the DNA is TGTGCCTGGGATCCATCCGGGGCCAACGTCCTGACTTTC.

In this sample, this clonotype turned up a few times. This chain connects TRBV20-1 to TRBJ2-7; the D is unclear. Germline V gene sequence: CDR1 DFQATT, CDR2 SNEGSKA (reference sequence). With 5 bases removed from V and 6 bases from J, the gap between germline ends came to 8 bases. The CDR3 runs to 10 residues. The CDR3 DNA reads TGCAGTGCTCTATGGGGCGAGCAGTACTTC. Encoded protein: CSALWGEQYF.

CDR3 in DNA: TGTGCCAGCAGCCCCCAAGGGGACAGGGGCCATCAGCCCCAGCATTTT. Its protein is CASSPQGDRGHQPQHF. The chain joins TRBV4-2 to TRBJ1-5; 10 bases are shared with TRBD1. The germline V gene encodes CDR1 LGHNA and CDR2 YNFKEQ. This CDR3 has 16 residues. Germline trimming cut 4 bases from V and 5 bases from J; bases unmatched to any gene: 8.

Many counts were recorded for this clonotype. The junction and the germline gene differ at one end; a read error may be behind it. This chain joins TRBV27 and TRBJ2-7; 11 positions match TRBD2. Germline V CDR1 and CDR2: MNHEY, SMNVEV (reference sequence). The CDR3 totals 16 residues. The CDR3 nucleotides read TGTGCCAGCAGTATATCTAGCGGGAGGTTCTCCTACGAGCAGTACTTC. Amino acid sequence: CASSISSGRFSYEQYF.

The V call is TRBV28, the J call TRBJ2-1; 9 positions match TRBD2. Germline CDR1 and CDR2: MDHEN and SYDVKM. Losses at the gene ends were 5 bases for V and 0 bases for J; bases not matched to a gene: 14. The CDR3 is 19 amino acids. This chain's CDR3 is CASSTLAGALKGSYNEQFF. The DNA for the CDR3 is TGTGCCAGCAGTACTTTAGCGGGAGCCCTGAAGGGCTCCTACAATGAGCAGTTCTTC.

This chain links TRBV4-2 with TRBJ2-5; 9 bases match TRBD2. The CDR3 totals 17 residues. Per germline, CDR1 LGHNA and CDR2 YNFKEQ. With V trimmed by 4 bases and J by 5 bases, 14 bases remained unmatched. The CDR3 DNA reads as TGTGCCAGCAGCCCCCTCGGGGGTAGCGGGAGTTCGGAGACCCAGTACTTC. It encodes CASSPLGGSGSSETQYF.

Only a few counts were recorded for this clonotype. This rearrangement joins TRBV11-2 to TRBJ2-7; D may correspond to TRBD1 or TRBD2 (5 bases each). V lost 2 bases, J lost 9 bases, and 20 bases lay in between. CDR1 and CDR2 (germline): SGHAT, FQNNGV. This CDR3 spans 15 amino acids. CDR3 residues: CASSLLDQSTGTQYF. The CDR3 nucleotides are TGTGCCAGCAGCTTACTAGATCAGAGTACCGGGACGCAGTACTTC. The full variable domain, rest sourced from reference TRBV11-2 and TRBJ2-7, is EAGVAQSPRYKIIEKRQSVAFWCNPISGHATLYWYQQILGQGPKLLIQFQNNGVVDDSQLPKDRFSAERLKGVDSTLKIQPAKLEDSAVYLCASSLLDQSTGTQYFGPGTRLTVT.

This clonotype was seen ten or more times. This sequence joins TRBV12-3 or TRBV12-4 and TRBJ2-2; no clear D. The CDR3 totals 15 residues. V was cut by 10 bases and J by 1 base, with 16 bases left in between. CDR3 sequence: CATNGVAGNTGELFF. Written as DNA, the CDR3 is TGTGCCACCAATGGTGTTGCAGGGAACACCGGGGAGCTGTTTTTT.

In its sample, this clonotype was seen a few times. The CDR3 loop reads CASLGSPNTEAFF. Written as DNA, the CDR3 is TGTGCCAGCCTGGGGTCCCCGAACACTGAAGCTTTCTTT. This sequence joins TRBV7-8 and TRBJ1-1; unclear D gene. This CDR3 is 13 amino acids long. V was shortened by 8 bases and J by 1 base, with 11 bases between the two germline ends. Germline V lookup: CDR1 SGHVS, CDR2 FQNEAQ.

This clonotype was counted only a few times. This chain joins TRBV19 and TRBJ1-1, with D unclear. This CDR3 region has 13 residues. V dropped 5 bases and J dropped 3 bases, with 10 bases sitting between them. Germline V gene lookup returns CDR1 LNHDA and CDR2 SQIVND (reference sequence). The CDR3 reads CASSSDTDTEAFF. CDR3 bases: TGTGCCAGTAGTTCTGATACGGACACTGAAGCTTTCTTT. Variable domain in full (rest from reference TRBV19 and TRBJ1-1): DGGITQSPKYLFRKEGQNVTLSCEQNLNHDAMYWYRQDPGQGLRLIYYSQIVNDFQKGDIAEGYSVSREKKESFPLTVTSAQKNPTAFYLCASSSDTDTEAFFGQGTRLTVV.

This chain uses TRBV12-3 or TRBV12-4 with TRBJ2-7; 7 bases line up with TRBD2. V trimming: 8 bases; J trimming: 1 base; junction bases outside the gene matches: 8. The CDR3 sequence is 14 residues long. For the CDR3, the DNA is TGTGCCAGCCGAGGAGCGGGACGGTCCTACGAGCAGTACTTC. Translating it yields CASRGAGRSYEQYF.

The table lists this clonotype with many counts. The J gene is TRBJ1-1, the V gene TRBV6-2 or TRBV6-3, with 7 bases that match TRBD1. V shed 5 bases, J shed 5 bases, and the junction held 5 bases outside the gene matches. CDR1 is MNHEY and CDR2 is SVGEGT in the germline V gene. The CDR3 consists of 13 residues. The CDR3 spells CASSPGTVTEAFF. Written as DNA, the CDR3 is TGTGCCAGCAGTCCGGGGACAGTGACTGAAGCTTTCTTT.

This chain's CDR3 is CASSVVWNTEAFF. CDR3 nucleotides: TGTGCCAGCAGCGTAGTGTGGAACACTGAAGCTTTCTTT. This chain connects TRBV9 to TRBJ1-1; D gene uncertain. This CDR3 comprises 13 residues. The V end lost 0 bases, the J end lost 1 base, and 4 bases lay between the germline ends. Germline V gene data show CDR1 as SGDLS and CDR2 as YYNGEE.

This chain joins TRBV3-1 and TRBJ2-7, with D uncertain. This CDR3 is 15 amino acids long. Germline V CDR1 and CDR2: LGHDT, YNNKEL (reference sequence). Trimming pared 0 bases from V and 7 bases from J, leaving 16 bases between. CDR3 bases: TGTGCCAGCAGCCAAGAAATCGGGCTCCGTAGGGAGCAGTACTTC. Its translation: CASSQEIGLRREQYF.

This clonotype has a count of ten or more. The gene calls are TRBV12-3 or TRBV12-4 and TRBJ2-3; maybe TRBD1 (5 bases). The CDR3 extends over 15 amino acids. V was trimmed by 1 base and J by 6 bases, leaving 14 bases between them. CDR3 DNA sequence: TGTGCCAGCAGTTTAGAGGGGAACCTCGGGGATACGCAGTATTTT. This encodes CASSLEGNLGDTQYF.

There are many counts of this clonotype. The chain combines TRBV27 with TRBJ2-5, with 7 nucleotides matching TRBD2. CDR1 and CDR2 from the germline V gene are MNHEY and SMNVEV (reference sequence). CDR3 length: 12 residues. V was pared by 8 bases and J by 9 bases, with 9 bases of the junction left unmatched. CDR3 loop: CASGPSGTAQYF. CDR3 DNA: TGTGCCAGCGGGCCTAGCGGTACGGCCCAGTACTTC.

Only a few counts were recorded for this clonotype. The chain combines TRBV5-1 with TRBJ2-2, with D unresolved. The germline CDR1 and CDR2 sequences are SGHRS and YFSETQ. The CDR3 has 15 amino acids. V was pared by 0 bases and J by 0 bases, with 6 bases between. The CDR3 sequence is CASSLAPANTGELFF. CDR3 in DNA: TGCGCCAGCAGCTTGGCCCCAGCGAACACCGGGGAGCTGTTTTTT. Looking up the rest from reference TRBV5-1 and TRBJ2-2 gives the full variable domain: KAGVTQTPRYLIKTRGQQVTLSCSPISGHRSVSWYQQTPGQGLQFLFEYFSETQRNKGNFPGRFSGRQFSNSRSEMNVSTLELGDSALYLCASSLAPANTGELFFGEGSRLTVL.

This clonotype was picked up a small number of times. This chain uses TRBV28 with TRBJ1-5; D is uncertain. CDR3 length: 16 residues. V was trimmed by 5 bases and J by 3 bases, leaving 17 bases between them. From germline, CDR1 is MDHEN and CDR2 SYDVKM. CDR3 DNA sequence: TGTGCCAGCAGTCCCCCGGCCCCCTTATTCAATCAGCCCCAGCATTTT. As protein: CASSPPAPLFNQPQHF.

This clonotype was observed at least ten times. V usage is TRBV7-9 and J usage is TRBJ1-1; TRBD1 is a possible D gene (5 bases). The germline V and J ends were trimmed by 5 bases and 3 bases, with 16 bases remaining between them. Germline V gene lookup returns CDR1 SEHNR and CDR2 FQNEAQ (reference sequence). This CDR3 contains 15 residues. The CDR3 region has the DNA TGTGCCAGCAGCCCGCGGGACGGCGGGGACACTGAAGCTTTCTTT. Protein sequence: CASSPRDGGDTEAFF.

This clonotype was seen only a few times. The J gene is TRBJ2-7, the V gene TRBV11-1; D is perhaps TRBD1 (6 bases). CDR3 length: 15 residues. Germline CDR1 reads SGHAT; CDR2 reads FQDESV (reference sequence). With 1 base removed from V and 2 bases from J, the gap between germline ends came to 12 bases. This CDR3 reads CASSLGGPPTYEQYF. CDR3 nucleotide sequence: TGTGCCAGCAGCTTAGGGGGGCCCCCCACCTACGAGCAGTACTTC. Together with reference TRBV11-1 and TRBJ2-7, the CDR3 gives the full variable domain: EAEVAQSPRYKITEKSQAVAFWCDPISGHATLYWYRQILGQGPELLVQFQDESVVDDSQLPKDRFSAERLKGVDSTLKIQPAELGDSAMYLCASSLGGPPTYEQYFGPGTRLTVT.

The V and J genes are TRBV6-1 and TRBJ2-7, with a tentative D call TRBD1 (6 bases). The CDR3 sequence is 13 residues long. CDR1 and CDR2 from the germline V gene are MNHNS and SASEGT. V gave up 8 bases and J gave up 1 base, with 12 bases separating them. The CDR3 DNA reads TGTGCCAGCTCCGACAGGCTGTCCTACGAGCAGTACTTC. Translated, it gives CASSDRLSYEQYF.

This clonotype was counted many times. CDR3 nucleotide sequence: TGTGCCAGCACCCCGACCGTATCGCAACAATCGACAGGTCATCAGCCCCAGCATTTT. It translates to CASTPTVSQQSTGHQPQHF. V is TRBV6-6 and J is TRBJ1-5; maybe TRBD1 (6 bases). V lost 7 bases and J 5 bases, leaving 30 bases between the germline ends. The CDR3 spans 19 residues. Germline lookup yields CDR1 MNHNY and CDR2 SVGAGI (reference sequence).

This clonotype was seen repeatedly, ten times or more. The chain couples TRBV28 to TRBJ2-7, with TRBD2 identical over 7 bases. The CDR3 length is 15 residues. V dropped 4 bases and J dropped 1; count of bases not matched to a gene: 7. The germline V gene has CDR1 MDHEN and CDR2 SYDVKM. CDR3 loop: CASSSPSGGSYEQYF. CDR3 sequence (DNA): TGTGCCAGCAGTTCCCCTAGCGGCGGGTCCTACGAGCAGTACTTC.

At least ten counts were recorded for this clonotype. This chain uses TRBV6-2 or TRBV6-3 with TRBJ2-5; D not certain. V was trimmed by 6 bases and J by 0 bases, leaving 2 bases between them. Germline CDR1 is MNHEY and CDR2 is SVGEGT. There are 11 residues in the CDR3. The CDR3 coding sequence is TGTGCCAGCAGAGACCAAGAGACCCAGTACTTC. Its translation: CASRDQETQYF.

This clonotype was detected ten times or more. The chain uses TRBV4-1 and TRBJ2-7; TRBD1 is a possible D gene (6 bases). The CDR3 loop spans 16 amino acids. Between the trimmed V and J ends, which lost 6 bases and 6 bases, there was a span of 24 bases. From germline, CDR1 is MGHRA and CDR2 YSYEKL. The CDR3 reads CASRAEQGGLGSEQYF. The CDR3 nucleotides are TGCGCCAGCAGGGCTGAACAGGGCGGGCTGGGATCCGAGCAGTACTTC.

The chain links TRBV19 to TRBJ1-5; maybe TRBD1 (5 bases). The germline gives CDR1 LNHDA, CDR2 SQIVND (reference sequence). The CDR3 runs 15 residues. Deletions cut 8 bases from V and 4 bases from J, with 18 bases between. This CDR3 reads CASGSDRGENQPQHF. CDR3 DNA: TGTGCCAGTGGCTCGGACCGAGGGGAAAATCAGCCCCAGCATTTT.